A single sample is the source of the 15 T cell receptor beta chains below, sequenced in a study of blood T cell repertoires in COVID-19 (dated by TCRdb to 2019 to 2021). The method behind the library was the immunoSEQ multiplex PCR assay. In its TCRdb copy, this immuneACCESS table keeps in-frame sequences only and misses some clones. Where compared with another copy, unresolved V genes explain less than half of these, and the others have no known cause. The sample table records about 170,000 clones; just under 85% of these occur just once. In total, the top ten clones hold approximately 2.6% of the sample. Sequenced input: peripheral blood. The receptors were gathered from a woman older than 75 with COVID-19, enrolled during active disease.

This clone was recorded once. The V and J genes are TRBV29-1 and TRBJ1-3; 9 bases agree with TRBD1. The CDR3 totals 15 residues. Germline V gives CDR1 SQVTM, CDR2 ANQGSEA. J was trimmed by 6 bases and V by 1 base; bases with no gene match: 7. The CDR3 loop reads CSVEGSTGGQNTIYF. The CDR3 DNA follows: TGCAGCGTTGAAGGCTCGACAGGGGGACAAAACACCATATATTTT.

The genes are TRBV9 and TRBJ1-2; possible D gene TRBD1, 5 bases. This CDR3 region has 15 residues. The V end was cut by 0 bases, the J end by 7 bases, with 16 bases between. The germline V gene has CDR1 SGDLS and CDR2 YYNGEE. CDR3 sequence (DNA): TGTGCCAGCAGCGTAGACGTCAGGGAATACGGTGGCTACACCTTC. This encodes CASSVDVREYGGYTF.

The V call is TRBV18, the J call TRBJ1-2; D ambiguous. The germline CDR1 and CDR2 sequences are KGHSH and LQKENI. This CDR3 spans 14 amino acids. Trimming left V 2 bases short and J 4 bases short, with 11 bases between. DNA for the CDR3: TGTGCCAGCTCACCAGGGCCCCATGGCTATGGCTACACCTTC. Its translation is CASSPGPHGYGYTF.

V and J are TRBV11-2 and TRBJ2-7; 9 bases map to TRBD2. Germline-derived CDR1 and CDR2 are SGHAT and FQNNGV. Germline trimming cut 6 bases from V and 7 bases from J; bases unmatched to any gene: 10. The CDR3 runs 14 residues. The CDR3 DNA reads TGTGCCAGCAGTCCCGGGACTAGCCAGAAGGAGCAGTACTTC. It specifies CASSPGTSQKEQYF.

The chain uses TRBV2 and TRBJ2-1; 15 bases match TRBD2. The V segment lost 1 base and the J segment 13 bases; nucleotides outside the gene matches: 5. The germline V gene has CDR1 SNHLY and CDR2 FYNNEI. CDR3 length: 15 residues. The CDR3, as DNA: TGTGCCAGCAGTGAAGGGACTAGCGGGGGGGCCCGCCAGTTCTTC. Translating gives CASSEGTSGGARQFF.

V gene TRBV5-4 combines with J gene TRBJ2-3, with 7 bases identical to TRBD1. V trimming: 4 bases; J trimming: 2 bases; junction bases outside the gene matches: 7. Germline CDR1 reads SGHNT; CDR2 reads YYREEE (reference sequence). This CDR3 region has 15 residues. CDR3 sequence: CASSVNRGPTDTQYF. The CDR3 bases are TGTGCCAGCAGCGTCAACAGGGGTCCCACAGATACGCAGTATTTT.

The genes are TRBV19 and TRBJ1-5; D is undetermined. The V gene's germline CDR1 is LNHDA and CDR2 SQIVND (reference sequence). There are 13 residues in the CDR3. V was cut by 1 base and J by 6 bases, with 7 bases left in between. This chain's CDR3 is CASSIARSQPQHF. In DNA form, the CDR3 reads TGTGCCAGTAGTATAGCCCGGAGTCAGCCCCAGCATTTT.

The rearrangement links TRBV6-5 to TRBJ1-2, with 9 bases matching TRBD1. CDR3 length: 16 residues. Germline-derived CDR1 and CDR2 are MNHEY and SVGAGI. The V gene end was trimmed by 4 bases and the J gene end by 2 bases; junction bases not matched to a gene: 8. CDR3: CASSLQGANGNYGYTF. CDR3 bases: TGTGCCAGCAGTTTACAGGGGGCGAATGGGAACTATGGCTACACCTTC.

V and J are TRBV2 and TRBJ1-1; D perhaps matches TRBD1 (5 bases). Germline V gene data show CDR1 as SNHLY and CDR2 as FYNNEI. V was shortened by 7 bases and J by 3 bases, with 15 bases between the two germline ends. This CDR3 contains 14 residues. The DNA for the CDR3 is TGTGCCAGCAATCTGGCGGGGCTTGACACTGAAGCTTTCTTT. It codes for CASNLAGLDTEAFF.

V usage is TRBV19 and J usage is TRBJ1-5, with D possibly matching TRBD1 (6 bases). Germline values: CDR1 LNHDA, CDR2 SQIVND (reference sequence). This CDR3 is built from 17 residues. The germline V and J ends were trimmed by 1 base and 5 bases, with 18 bases remaining between them. The CDR3 coding sequence is TGTGCCAGTAGTATAGCCTCTATACAGGGTTCTTATCAGCCCCAGCATTTT. Protein: CASSIASIQGSYQPQHF.

The chain links TRBV3-1 (or the pseudogene TRBV3-2) to TRBJ2-3, with 16 bases identical to TRBD2. Germline trimming cut 2 bases from V and 0 bases from J; bases unmatched to any gene: 11. Germline V gene lookup returns CDR1 LGHDT and CDR2 YNNKEL (reference sequence). The length of the CDR3 is 21 residues. In DNA, the CDR3 is TGTGCCAGCAGCCAATGGAATACCGGGACTAGCGGGAGGGAAAGCACAGATACGCAGTATTTT. It translates to CASSQWNTGTSGRESTDTQYF.

Only one count was recorded for this clone. In DNA form, the CDR3 reads TGTGCCACCAGCAGGAAGCGGGACTCCTACAATGAGCAGTTCTTC. It encodes CATSRKRDSYNEQFF. The V call is TRBV15, the J call TRBJ2-1, with TRBD2 identical over 7 bases. V lost 3 bases and J lost 0; bases outside the gene matches: 2. CDR1 and CDR2 from the germline V gene are LNHNV and YYDKDF (reference sequence). This CDR3 comprises 15 residues. Full variable domain (rest looked up from reference TRBV15 and TRBJ2-1): DAMVIQNPRYQVTQFGKPVTLSCSQTLNHNVMYWYQQKSSQAPKLLFHYYDKDFNNEADTPDNFQSRRPNTSFCFLDIRSPGLGDTAMYLCATSRKRDSYNEQFFGPGTRLTVL.

V usage is TRBV5-1 and J usage is TRBJ2-7; TRBD2 agrees at 12 bases. Germline assignment: CDR1 SGHRS and CDR2 YFSETQ. With 4 bases clipped from V and 6 bases from J, the junction kept 11 bases outside the gene matches. CDR3 size: 16 residues. CDR3 residues: CASSLEVGLAGREQYF. CDR3 bases: TGCGCCAGCAGCCTGGAGGTAGGACTAGCGGGACGCGAGCAGTACTTC.

The chain recombines TRBV5-1 with TRBJ2-2; the D gene is possibly TRBD2 (5 bases). The germline V and J ends were trimmed by 4 bases and 4 bases, with 11 bases remaining between them. This CDR3 has 14 amino acids. CDR1 SGHRS and CDR2 YFSETQ come from the germline V gene. CDR3 DNA sequence: TGCGCCAGCAGCCTGCGGGTAGGCACCGGGGAGCTGTTTTTT. Translation gives CASSLRVGTGELFF.

J is TRBJ1-1 and V is TRBV5-4, with D tentatively TRBD1 (6 bases). The CDR3 is 16 residues long. The germline V gene has CDR1 SGHNT and CDR2 YYREEE (reference sequence). V was shortened by 4 bases and J by 2 bases, with 18 bases between the two germline ends. The CDR3 DNA is TGTGCCAGCAGCCCATTGGGGGGGGCCCGAAACACTGAAGCTTTCTTT. Translation gives CASSPLGGARNTEAFF.